This T cell receptor (beta chain) was captured by sequencing in a study of identical twins (dated by TCRdb to the mid-2010s). For the wider study: To test whether fetal clonotypes persist, this study deep-sequenced TCR alpha and beta repertoires from monozygotic twins, from unrelated adults of various ages, and from cord blood. Replicate twin experiments were performed at different times using different library preparation protocols to rule out contamination. The research as a whole found: In beta out-of-frame sequences, excess twin sharing was weaker, because having fewer shared sequences lowered the signal-to-noise ratio. Abundant cord blood beta clonotypes had fewer insertions, young adult naive repertoires showed a similar but weaker trend, and memory repertoires showed no such trend. Because the same donors could not be followed over many years, conclusions were based on cross-sectional statistical analysis. Out-of-frame TCR alpha sharing in monozygotic twins was systematically underestimated by recombination models, whereas sharing between unrelated individuals was in agreement with the recombination models. Invariant T cells such as MAIT and iNKT could partly confound zero-insertion analyses, though diverse VJ usage argued against this for most clonotypes. Compared with coincidental sharing between unrelated individuals, out-of-frame TCR alpha sequences shared between twins showed an excess of sequences with low generation probability.

All donors were healthy Caucasians. The researchers also sequenced three unrelated adults who were not twins: a male aged 18 to 29, a male aged 50 to 59, and a female aged 50 to 59. Miltenyi CD45RO+ enrichment and human naive T-cell isolation kits were used to isolate memory (CD45RO+) and naive T cells from PBMC. The V end loses 4 bases and the J end loses 7 bases, and a stretch of 20 bases separates them. CDR3 length: 15 amino acids, cysteine to phenylalanine. Of all the DNA, just the CDR3 is kept, 45 bases in frame from base 1. Taken from the germline V gene, the CDR1 and CDR2 loops are SNHLY and FYNNEI. Turning to this clonotype: Its antigen is unknown. Base-call qualities are not available, and no considerably larger clone is one nucleotide away.

Libraries were made using 5' RACE. TCRdb records Illumina HiSeq 2000 as the sequencer. Template switching introduced a universal primer binding site; the final cDNA contained a unique molecular identifier, enabling accurate counting of TCR cDNA molecules. First-strand cDNA for TCR alpha and beta chains was synthesized from specific primers in the conserved constant-segment region. To control for contamination, every cDNA library was double barcoded, receiving both a SMART-Mk sample barcode and Illumina barcodes. TruSeq adapter sequences along with Illumina sample barcodes were introduced in two successive PCR steps. The TCR alpha and beta cDNA libraries were sequenced on the Illumina HiSeq platform using custom primers. Per the source publication's procedure: MiGEC was used to process raw reads and extract unique molecular identifiers, and MiXCR was used to find CDR3 positions. For each individual, recombination models were inferred using an EM algorithm with the repgenHMM and IGoR tools. The analysis of shared clonotypes was done with the tcR package in R, with sharing normalized by the product of cloneset sizes. To study raw recombination free of thymic and clonal selection effects, out-of-frame nonproductive sequences were analyzed. TCRdb reworked the public reads: Q25 trimming with fastp, MiXCR clone assembly, productive beta chains retained. Merged by CDR3 protein, the rows form single entries marked with the most common genes and DNA. TCRdb assigned the V and J calls; the authors' analysis was not used. Across this sample there are about 390,000 distinct CDR3 sequences, with 7% to 9.5% seen only once. The ten top clones hold under 10% of the sample.

Sequencing was done on a sample of naive T cells sorted from blood. The sample's cell subset or site label, in plain terms: cells isolated with a human naive T-cell isolation kit. The V and J segments used are TRBV2 and TRBJ2-7; the D region possibly corresponds to TRBD1 (5 bases align). The clonotype was recovered from a woman in her fifties or sixties in good health. The bases read TGTGCCAGCAGTGCCCAGGGAACATCCCCGTGGGAGCAGTACTTC. This sequence encodes CASSAQGTSPWEQYF.